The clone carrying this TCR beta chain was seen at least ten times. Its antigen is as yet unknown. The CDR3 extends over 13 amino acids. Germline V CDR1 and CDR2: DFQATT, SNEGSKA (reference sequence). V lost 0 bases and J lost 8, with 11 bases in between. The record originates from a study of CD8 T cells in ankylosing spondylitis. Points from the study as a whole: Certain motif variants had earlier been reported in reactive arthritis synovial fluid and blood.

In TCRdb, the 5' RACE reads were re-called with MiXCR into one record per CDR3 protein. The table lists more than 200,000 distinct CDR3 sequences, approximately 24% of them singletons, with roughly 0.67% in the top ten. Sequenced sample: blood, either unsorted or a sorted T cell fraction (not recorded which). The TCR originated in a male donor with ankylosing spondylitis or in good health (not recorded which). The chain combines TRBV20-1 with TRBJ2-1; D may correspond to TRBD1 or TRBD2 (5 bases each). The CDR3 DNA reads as TGCAGTGCTAGAGATCTGAGGGGAGATGAGCAGTTCTTC. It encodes CSARDLRGDEQFF.